A selection of T cell receptor beta chains follows, all from one sample in a study of blood T cells in healthy people across ages. MiXCR, applied by TCRdb to the 5' RACE reads, yields one record per CDR3 protein. The sample consists of approximately 850,000 distinct CDR3 sequences, more than 45% of them appearing once. The material sequenced was blood. These receptors were obtained from a man aged 25 to 45 in good health. Both conserved end residues are part of each CDR3. D genes are given only for firm matches. Size is stated for part of the rows, as once, few or many counts, or as a class when the clone is expanded.

>TRBJ2-7|few|TRBD1|TRBV6-2/TRBV6-3
CASWGQSYYEQYF
TGTGCCAGCTGGGGACAGTCCTACTACGAGCAGTACTTC
>TRBJ2-3|NA|NA|TRBV2
CASSEHPGTRTDTQYF
TGTGCCAGCAGTGAACACCCGGGGACCCGCACAGATACGCAGTATTTT
>TRBJ2-5|NA|NA|TRBV11-3
CASSEGFSVTQYF
TGTGCCAGCAGTGAGGGGTTTAGCGTGACCCAGTACTTC
>TRBJ2-7|NA|NA|TRBV2
CASSVDAGVVDEQYF
TGTGCCAGCAGTGTGGATGCAGGGGTTGTAGACGAGCAGTACTTC
>TRBJ2-6|few|NA|TRBV6-5
CASSYSIEQAVWSGANVLTF
TGTGCCAGCAGTTACTCGATAGAGCAGGCTGTCTGGTCTGGGGCCAACGTCCTGACTTTC
>TRBJ2-1|many|NA|TRBV6-2/TRBV6-3
CASYPGGANRREQFF
TGTGCCAGCTACCCTGGGGGGGCCAACCGCAGAGAGCAGTTCTTC
>TRBJ2-1|once|NA|TRBV30
CAWSTGTLYNEQFF
TGTGCCTGGAGTACCGGGACCCTATACAATGAGCAGTTCTTC
>TRBJ1-1|NA|TRBD1|TRBV6-1
CASSAAGGSVTFF
TGTGCCAGCAGTGCGGCAGGGGGCTCGGTAACTTTCTTT
>TRBJ2-1|NA|NA|TRBV5-1
CASSLEAGQKFF
TGCGCCAGCAGCTTGGAAGCGGGACAGAAGTTCTTC
>TRBJ1-1|NA|NA|TRBV7-6
CASSPLAENTEAFF
TGTGCCAGCAGCCCGCTAGCAGAAAACACTGAAGCTTTCTTT
>TRBJ2-7|NA|TRBD1|TRBV4-2
CASSQTDRGSYEQYF
TGTGCCAGCAGCCAGACCGACAGGGGAAGCTACGAGCAGTACTTC
>TRBJ2-3|NA|NA|TRBV29-1
CSVERGNTDTQYF
TGCAGCGTTGAACGGGGAAACACAGATACGCAGTATTTT
>TRBJ2-5|NA|NA|TRBV4-3
CASSHGQGGQETQYF
TGCGCCAGCAGCCATGGCCAGGGAGGACAAGAGACCCAGTACTTC
>TRBJ1-1|NA|TRBD1|TRBV9
CASSGPRTGGTEAFF
TGTGCCAGCAGCGGTCCACGGACAGGGGGCACTGAAGCTTTCTTT
>TRBJ2-1|few|TRBD2|TRBV6-2/TRBV6-3
CASSYPSGRASNEQFF
TGTGCCAGCAGTTACCCCAGCGGGAGGGCCAGCAATGAGCAGTTCTTC
>TRBJ2-1|NA|NA|TRBV25-1
CTSRDNSYNEQFF
TGTACCTCCCGGGACAACTCCTACAATGAGCAGTTCTTC
>TRBJ2-2|NA|TRBD2|TRBV12-3/TRBV12-4
CASSFFGGGAYSGELFF
TGTGCCAGCAGTTTTTTTGGCGGGGGGGCTTACAGCGGGGAGCTGTTTTTT
>TRBJ2-7|NA|TRBD2|TRBV12-3/TRBV12-4
CASSSPTSGTHEQYF
TGTGCCAGCAGCTCCCCGACTAGCGGGACTCACGAGCAGTACTTC
>TRBJ2-4|few|NA|TRBV5-1
CASSSSPPGLGVEQYF
TGCGCCAGCAGCTCGTCACCCCCGGGACTCGGAGTGGAGCAGTACTTC
>TRBJ1-2|few|NA|TRBV14
CASSPASVYGYTF
TGTGCCAGCAGCCCCGCTTCAGTCTATGGCTACACCTTC
>TRBJ1-5|few|NA|TRBV7-9
CASSLQGLNQPQHF
TGTGCCAGCAGCTTACAGGGTCTCAATCAGCCCCAGCATTTT
>TRBJ2-7|NA|NA|TRBV20-1
CSAEGGSYEQYF
TGCAGTGCGGAAGGGGGGTCCTACGAGCAGTACTTC
>TRBJ2-7|NA|NA|TRBV5-1
CASNPIAGSSYNEQYF
TGCGCCAGCAACCCGATCGCCGGGAGCTCCTACAATGAGCAGTACTTC
>TRBJ1-1|NA|NA|TRBV7-9
CASSRTGSEAFF
TGTGCCAGCAGCCGTACAGGATCCGAAGCTTTCTTT
>TRBJ2-5|NA|TRBD2|TRBV10-3
CAIRPSSGGETQYF
TGTGCCATCAGACCTTCTAGCGGAGGGGAGACCCAGTACTTC
>TRBJ1-1|NA|NA|TRBV18
CASSPDTEAFF
TGTGCCAGCTCACCAGATACTGAAGCTTTCTTT
>TRBJ2-7|NA|TRBD2|TRBV27
CASRLAGGQEQYF
TGTGCCAGTCGACTAGCGGGAGGGCAGGAGCAGTACTTC
>TRBJ2-7|NA|NA|TRBV29-1
CSGGFRDNEQYF
TGCAGCGGGGGGTTCCGGGACAATGAGCAGTACTTC
>TRBJ2-5|few|NA|TRBV5-1
CASSFTYQETQYF
TGCGCCAGCAGCTTTACCTACCAAGAGACCCAGTACTTC
>TRBJ2-3|NA|TRBD2|TRBV12-5
CASGSSGSTDTQYF
TGTGCTAGTGGCTCTAGCGGGAGCACAGATACGCAGTATTTT
>TRBJ2-1|once|NA|TRBV21-1
CASSKRRTDNEQFF
TGTGCCAGCAGCAAACGACGGACCGACAATGAGCAGTTCTTC
>TRBJ2-7|few|NA|TRBV7-2
CASSLGSGIGAYEQYF
TGTGCCAGCAGCTTAGGGTCAGGGATTGGGGCCTACGAGCAGTACTTC
>TRBJ2-3|NA|TRBD1|TRBV7-2
CASSARTGGINTQYF
TGTGCCAGCAGCGCCAGGACAGGTGGGATTAATACGCAGTATTTT
>TRBJ2-1|NA|TRBD2|TRBV7-2
CASSLVAGVKFF
TGTGCCAGCAGCTTGGTAGCGGGAGTAAAGTTCTTC
>TRBJ1-6|NA|NA|TRBV6-6
CASSYSFRGNSPLHF
TGTGCCAGCAGTTACTCGTTCCGGGGTAATTCACCCCTCCACTTT
>TRBJ2-1|NA|NA|TRBV20-1
CSARGPGHYYNEQFF
TGCAGTGCTAGGGGGCCGGGGCATTACTACAATGAGCAGTTCTTC
>TRBJ2-3|NA|NA|TRBV9
CASSLQGLNTQYF
TGTGCCAGCAGCCTGCAGGGTTTGAATACGCAGTATTTT
>TRBJ2-7|NA|NA|TRBV6-6
CASSSLSVRQNYEQYF
TGTGCCAGCAGCTCCCTTTCTGTTCGGCAAAACTACGAGCAGTACTTC
>TRBJ2-3|NA|TRBD1|TRBV5-4
CASSFRDRGDTQYF
TGTGCCAGCAGCTTCCGGGACAGGGGGGATACGCAGTATTTT
>TRBJ2-7|many|NA|TRBV30
CAWSVDNDEQYF
TGTGCCTGGAGTGTGGACAATGACGAGCAGTACTTC
>TRBJ2-5|few|NA|TRBV6-6
CASSYSRTQYF
TGTGCCAGCAGTTACTCGCGGACCCAGTACTTC
>TRBJ1-2|NA|TRBD1|TRBV20-1
CSASILGGQVGGYTF
TGCAGTGCTAGTATTCTCGGCGGACAGGTCGGTGGCTACACCTTC
>TRBJ2-3|few|NA|TRBV4-3
CASSQVREDTQYF
TGCGCCAGCAGCCAAGTCAGGGAGGATACGCAGTATTTT
>TRBJ1-6|NA|TRBD1|TRBV7-2
CASSATGTGGFVNSPLHF
TGTGCCAGCAGCGCTACCGGGACAGGGGGTTTCGTAAATTCACCCCTCCACTTT
>TRBJ2-5|NA|NA|TRBV20-1
CNARGGTLTETQYF
TGCAATGCTAGAGGAGGGACGCTGACAGAGACCCAGTACTTC
>TRBJ2-7|few|NA|TRBV10-3
CATRAQGAYEQYF
TGTGCCACGCGTGCACAAGGGGCCTACGAGCAGTACTTC
>TRBJ2-1|few|TRBD2|TRBV10-3
CAISERSSGSNEQFF
TGTGCCATCAGTGAGCGGTCTAGCGGGAGCAATGAGCAGTTCTTC
>TRBJ2-2|NA|NA|TRBV7-9
CASSIRPSGTGELFF
TGTGCCAGCAGCATTCGACCATCGGGCACCGGGGAGCTGTTTTTT
>TRBJ1-2|NA|NA|TRBV3-1
CASSQSVSYGYTF
TGTGCCAGCAGCCAATCAGTATCCTATGGCTACACCTTC
>TRBJ2-7|few|TRBD1|TRBV20-1
CSARDQGQGYEQYF
TGCAGTGCTAGAGATCAGGGACAGGGCTACGAGCAGTACTTC